The sequence of this T cell receptor (beta chain) was determined in a study of T-cell memory formation after mild COVID-19. Trimming stripped 3 bases from V and 4 bases from J, with 13 bases between. The CDR3 runs 14 residues. Germline V gene data show CDR1 as SGHRS and CDR2 as YFSETQ. Study-wide findings and caveats: Among contracting clones, CD4+ were mainly CM/EM and CD8+ enriched in EMRA. Prior to infection, memory already included some responding clones, suggesting cross-reactive memory joined.

This clonotype was counted only a few times. What it binds is not known. TCRdb independently ran MiXCR on the 5' RACE reads; one entry per CDR3 protein. There are 350,000 to 500,000 distinct CDR3 sequences in the sample; less than 25% occur only once, and under 15% lies in the top ten. Sequenced sample: PBMCs or a T cell subset sorted from them (not recorded which). This chain joins TRBV5-1 and TRBJ1-2, with TRBD1 as a possible D gene (5 bases). The TCR was taken from an adult woman who had mild COVID-19 (a few samples of this study predate the infection). Cell type and time point are not known. CDR3 sequence (DNA): TGCGCCAGCAGCTCCTTAGATAGGGGCTATGGCTACACCTTC. This codes for CASSSLDRGYGYTF. Full variable domain (remainder filled in from reference TRBV5-1 and TRBJ1-2): KAGVTQTPRYLIKTRGQQVTLSCSPISGHRSVSWYQQTPGQGLQFLFEYFSETQRNKGNFPGRFSGRQFSNSRSEMNVSTLELGDSALYLCASSSLDRGYGYTFGSGTRLTVV.